This TCR beta chain was obtained from a study of cytomegalovirus exposure and HLA in healthy donors. The PCR used 60 Vbeta and 13 Jbeta primers. This table comes from immunoSEQ multiplex PCR, and its TCRdb copy is limited to in-frame clones, with some not included. Altogether roughly 180,000 clones are present, 60% to 80% being singletons, with the ten largest covering around 15%. The CDR3 runs 13 residues. V shed 6 bases and J 11 bases; nucleotides not matched to a gene: 7. Germline V CDR1 and CDR2: MNHEY, SVGAGI. The chain recombines TRBV6-5 with TRBJ2-1, with 10 bases lining up with TRBD2. This receptor was taken from a man aged 45-60 years in good health and CMV-seropositive. Sequencing was carried out using PBMCs. CDR3 protein: CASRPPGLAKQFF. The CDR3 bases are TGTGCCAGCAGACCACCGGGACTAGCGAAGCAGTTCTTC.